These T cell receptor beta chains were read from a single sample in a study of beta chain features in type 1 diabetes. Repertoires were generated with immunoSEQ multiplex PCR, while TCRdb's copy carries only in-frame clones and drops some. Of hundreds of thousands of clones listed, over 12% were seen once; the top ten hold 0.035% to 0.045%. The sample was naive CD4+ T cells from blood. These receptors came from a man between 18 and 35 years old with type 1 diabetes. Each CDR3 is given with its conserved first and last residue. A D gene is named only where the DNA matches it firmly. Some rows mark clone size as missing; the rest say once, few, many or name a class of expanded clone.

>TRBV14|NA|TRBJ2-5|NA
CASSQAGRARRGETQYF
TGTGCCAGCAGCCAAGCTGGAAGGGCGCGGAGGGGAGAGACCCAGTACTTC
>TRBV30|NA|TRBJ2-1|few
CAWIAGTYNEQFF
TGTGCCTGGATCGCGGGGACCTACAATGAGCAGTTCTTC
>TRBV7-2|NA|TRBJ2-5|NA
CASDPFTGQETQYF
TGTGCCAGCGACCCTTTCACCGGGCAAGAGACCCAGTACTTC
>TRBV30|NA|TRBJ2-3|NA
CAWGTDTQYF
TGTGCCTGGGGCACAGATACGCAGTATTTT
>TRBV30|NA|TRBJ1-1|NA
CAWARRAEAFF
TGTGCCTGGGCCAGGAGGGCTGAAGCTTTCTTT
>TRBV7-9|NA|TRBJ1-5|NA
CASSRPGDNQPQHF
TGTGCCAGCAGTAGACCCGGGGATAATCAGCCCCAGCATTTT
>TRBV7-6|NA|TRBJ2-6|NA
CASSNPGANVLTF
TGTGCCAGCAGCAATCCTGGGGCCAACGTCCTGACTTTC
>TRBV6-1|NA|TRBJ1-5|NA
CASKILKGNQPQHF
TGTGCCAGCAAAATCCTCAAAGGAAATCAGCCCCAGCATTTT
>TRBV28|TRBD2|TRBJ2-5|NA
CASTPGGNQETQYF
TGTGCCAGCACTCCGGGGGGAAACCAAGAGACCCAGTACTTC
>TRBV2|TRBD1|TRBJ1-2|NA
CASSGQGQGYTF
TGTGCCAGCAGTGGACAGGGGCAGGGCTACACCTTC
>TRBV4-2|NA|TRBJ2-5|NA
CASSLGRAQETQYF
TGTGCCAGCAGCTTGGGGCGGGCGCAAGAGACCCAGTACTTC
>TRBV30|NA|TRBJ1-5|NA
CAWSVMGGSFQPQHF
TGTGCCTGGAGTGTAATGGGAGGTTCCTTCCAGCCCCAGCATTTT
>TRBV9|NA|TRBJ2-7|NA
CASSFYEQYF
TGTGCCAGCAGCTTTTACGAGCAGTACTTC
>TRBV7-9|NA|TRBJ2-7|NA
CASSPLRLNSYEQYF
TGTGCCAGCAGCCCCCTCAGGCTCAACTCCTACGAGCAGTACTTC
>TRBV7-3|NA|TRBJ2-7|NA
CASSLGQGNYEQYF
TGTGCCAGCAGCTTAGGCCAGGGCAACTACGAGCAGTACTTC
>TRBV7-9|NA|TRBJ1-1|few
CASSGIHPTEAFF
TGTGCCAGCTCCGGCATCCATCCGACTGAAGCTTTCTTT
>TRBV7-9|TRBD1|TRBJ1-2|NA
CASSLAYSDRGLGYTF
TGTGCCAGCAGCTTAGCATATTCGGACAGGGGGCTTGGCTACACCTTC
>TRBV7-9|TRBD1|TRBJ2-7|few
CASSLAHGQGSYEQYF
TGTGCCAGCAGCTTAGCTCACGGACAGGGGTCCTACGAGCAGTACTTC
>TRBV7-9|NA|TRBJ1-2|NA
CASTPRGGFGYGYTF
TGTGCCAGCACCCCTCGGGGGGGTTTCGGCTATGGCTACACCTTC
>TRBV20-1|NA|TRBJ2-1|NA
CSARDRGAWFF
TGCAGTGCTAGAGATCGTGGAGCTTGGTTCTTC
>TRBV5-4|NA|TRBJ2-1|NA
CASSRAREGYNEQFF
TGTGCCAGCAGCCGGGCTAGAGAGGGCTACAATGAGCAGTTCTTC
>TRBV9|TRBD2|TRBJ2-2|few
CASSVDLAGADGELFF
TGTGCCAGCAGCGTAGACCTAGCGGGAGCTGACGGGGAGCTGTTTTTT
>TRBV5-1|NA|TRBJ2-6|NA
CASSLAPLGSGANVLTF
TGCGCCAGCAGCTTGGCCCCTCTAGGGTCTGGGGCCAACGTCCTGACTTTC
>TRBV19|TRBD1|TRBJ1-1|few
CASSPQAGTGGTEAFF
TGTGCCAGTAGTCCTCAAGCCGGGACAGGGGGCACTGAAGCTTTCTTT
>TRBV7-8|NA|TRBJ2-7|NA
CASSLIRPNGGRGYEQYF
TGTGCCAGCAGCTTAATCAGGCCCAACGGAGGGAGGGGGTACGAGCAGTACTTC
>TRBV2|NA|TRBJ1-6|NA
CASSGGRPENSPLHF
TGTGCCAGCAGTGGGGGACGCCCCGAAAATTCACCCCTCCACTTT
>TRBV29-1|NA|TRBJ2-1|few
CSVELWNEQFF
TGCAGCGTTGAGCTCTGGAATGAGCAGTTCTTC
>TRBV6-6|NA|TRBJ1-5|few
CASRSDSYSNQPQHF
TGTGCCAGCAGATCCGACAGCTATAGCAATCAGCCCCAGCATTTT
>TRBV5-1|TRBD1|TRBJ1-2|few
CASSLTGVAYGYTF
TGCGCCAGCAGCCTGACAGGGGTTGCCTATGGCTACACCTTC
>TRBV27|NA|TRBJ2-2|NA
CASSATFTGELFF
TGTGCCAGCAGTGCCACTTTCACCGGGGAGCTGTTTTTT
>TRBV4-2|NA|TRBJ1-5|few
CASSTGYSNQPQHF
TGTGCCAGCAGTACAGGGTATAGCAATCAGCCCCAGCATTTT
>TRBV30|TRBD1|TRBJ1-5|NA
CAWRTGNLNQPQHF
TGTGCCTGGAGGACAGGGAATCTCAATCAGCCCCAGCATTTT
>TRBV18|NA|TRBJ2-3|few
CASSPRGITDTQYF
TGTGCCAGCTCACCACGGGGAATCACAGATACGCAGTATTTT
>TRBV18|NA|TRBJ1-1|NA
CASSPPLNTEAFF
TGTGCCAGCTCACCACCGCTGAACACTGAAGCTTTCTTT
>TRBV2|NA|TRBJ2-3|few
CASTEWSTDTQYF
TGTGCCAGCACCGAGTGGAGCACAGATACGCAGTATTTT
>TRBV5-1|TRBD2|TRBJ2-7|few
CASSPTSGSYEQYF
TGCGCCAGCAGCCCAACTAGCGGGAGTTACGAGCAGTACTTC
>TRBV5-4|NA|TRBJ1-1|NA
CASSSSWRDTEAFF
TGTGCCAGCAGCTCCTCATGGAGGGACACTGAAGCTTTCTTT
>TRBV30|NA|TRBJ2-1|NA
CAWSRGRSSLSYNEQFF
TGTGCCTGGAGTAGAGGACGATCTAGTCTCTCCTACAATGAGCAGTTCTTC
>TRBV15|TRBD2|TRBJ2-1|NA
CATSRVLAGANEQFF
TGTGCCACCAGCAGAGTCCTAGCGGGGGCGAATGAGCAGTTCTTC
>TRBV7-7|NA|TRBJ2-7|NA
CASSLDSGYEQYF
TGTGCTAGCAGCTTAGATTCGGGCTACGAGCAGTACTTC
>TRBV29-1|TRBD1|TRBJ2-2|NA
CSAGTATGELFF
TGCAGTGCCGGGACAGCTACCGGGGAGCTGTTTTTT
>TRBV10-3|TRBD2|TRBJ2-2|few
CAIRSGLAVMNTGELFF
TGTGCCATCAGATCGGGACTAGCGGTGATGAACACCGGGGAGCTGTTTTTT